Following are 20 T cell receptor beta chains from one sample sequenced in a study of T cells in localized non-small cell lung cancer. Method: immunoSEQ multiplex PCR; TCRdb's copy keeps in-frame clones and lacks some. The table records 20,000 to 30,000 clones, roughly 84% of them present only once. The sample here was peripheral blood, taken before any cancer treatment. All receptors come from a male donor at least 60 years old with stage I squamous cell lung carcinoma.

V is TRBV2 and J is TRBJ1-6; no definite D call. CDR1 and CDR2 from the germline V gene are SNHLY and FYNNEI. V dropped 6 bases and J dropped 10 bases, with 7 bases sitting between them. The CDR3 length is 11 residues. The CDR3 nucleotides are TGTGCCAGCAGCGGGCTCTCACCCCTCCACTTT. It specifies CASSGLSPLHF.

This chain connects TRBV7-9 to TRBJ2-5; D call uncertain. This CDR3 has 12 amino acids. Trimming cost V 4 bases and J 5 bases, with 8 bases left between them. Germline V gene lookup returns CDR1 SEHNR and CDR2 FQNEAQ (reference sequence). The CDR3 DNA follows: TGTGCCAGCAGCTCTCTTAGGGAGACCCAGTACTTC. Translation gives CASSSLRETQYF.

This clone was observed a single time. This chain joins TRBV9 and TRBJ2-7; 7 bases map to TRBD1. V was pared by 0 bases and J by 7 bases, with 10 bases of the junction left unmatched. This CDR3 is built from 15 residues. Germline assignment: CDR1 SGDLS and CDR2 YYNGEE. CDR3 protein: CASSVDPDRAWEQYF. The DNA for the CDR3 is TGTGCCAGCAGCGTAGACCCCGACAGGGCATGGGAGCAGTACTTC.

CDR3 in DNA: TGCGCCAGCAGCCAAGATCAGGGGGCAGGGATTAATGAAAAACTGTTTTTT. Its protein product is CASSQDQGAGINEKLFF. The rearrangement links TRBV4-1 to TRBJ1-4, with TRBD1 identical over 8 bases. CDR3 length: 17 residues. Trimming cost V 0 bases and J 4 bases; bases outside gene matches: 7. Germline values: CDR1 MGHRA, CDR2 YSYEKL.

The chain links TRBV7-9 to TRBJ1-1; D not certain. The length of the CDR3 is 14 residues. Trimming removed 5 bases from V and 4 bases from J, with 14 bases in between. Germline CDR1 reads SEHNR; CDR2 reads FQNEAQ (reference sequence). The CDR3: CASSPQPWGTEAFF. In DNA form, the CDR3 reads TGTGCCAGCAGCCCGCAGCCATGGGGCACTGAAGCTTTCTTT. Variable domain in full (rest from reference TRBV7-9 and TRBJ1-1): DTGVSQNPRHKITKRGQNVTFRCDPISEHNRLYWYRQTLGQGPEFLTYFQNEAQLEKSRLLSDRFSAERPKGSFSTLEIQRTEQGDSAMYLCASSPQPWGTEAFFGQGTRLTVV.

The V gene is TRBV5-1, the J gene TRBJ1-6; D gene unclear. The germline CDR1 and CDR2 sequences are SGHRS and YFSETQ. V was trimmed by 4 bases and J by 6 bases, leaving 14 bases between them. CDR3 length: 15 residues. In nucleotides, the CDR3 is TGCGCCAGCAGCCCCGAAGGCAGCCTTAATTCACCCCTCCACTTT. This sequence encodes CASSPEGSLNSPLHF.

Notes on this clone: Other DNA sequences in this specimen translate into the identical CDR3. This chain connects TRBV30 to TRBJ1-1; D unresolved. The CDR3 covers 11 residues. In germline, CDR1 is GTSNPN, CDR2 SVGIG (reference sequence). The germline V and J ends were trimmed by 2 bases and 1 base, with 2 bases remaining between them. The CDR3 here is CAWSRNTEAFF. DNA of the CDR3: TGTGCCTGGAGTCGGAACACTGAAGCTTTCTTT.

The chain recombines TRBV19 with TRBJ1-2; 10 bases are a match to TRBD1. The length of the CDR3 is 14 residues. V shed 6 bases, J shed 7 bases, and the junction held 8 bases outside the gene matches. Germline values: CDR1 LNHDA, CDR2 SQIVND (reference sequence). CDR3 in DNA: TGTGCCAGTAGGGGGAATGACAGGGGGCCTGGCTACACCTTC. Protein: CASRGNDRGPGYTF.

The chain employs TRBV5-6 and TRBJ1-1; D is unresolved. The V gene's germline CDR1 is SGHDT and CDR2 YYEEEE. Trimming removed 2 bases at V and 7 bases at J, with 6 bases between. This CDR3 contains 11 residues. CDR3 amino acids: CASSLAHEAFF. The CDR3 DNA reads TGTGCCAGCAGCTTAGCACATGAAGCTTTCTTT.

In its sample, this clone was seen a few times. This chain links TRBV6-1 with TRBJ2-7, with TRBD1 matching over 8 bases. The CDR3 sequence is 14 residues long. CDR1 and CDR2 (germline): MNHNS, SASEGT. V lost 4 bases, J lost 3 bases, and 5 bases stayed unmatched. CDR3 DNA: TGTGCCAGCAGTGCAACCGGGACAGGCTACGAGCAGTACTTC. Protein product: CASSATGTGYEQYF.

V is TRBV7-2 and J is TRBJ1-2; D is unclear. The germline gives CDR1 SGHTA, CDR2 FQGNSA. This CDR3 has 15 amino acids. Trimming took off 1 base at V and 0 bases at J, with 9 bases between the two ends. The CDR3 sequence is CASSLGYPANYGYTF. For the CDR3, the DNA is TGTGCCAGCAGCTTAGGGTATCCGGCTAACTATGGCTACACCTTC.

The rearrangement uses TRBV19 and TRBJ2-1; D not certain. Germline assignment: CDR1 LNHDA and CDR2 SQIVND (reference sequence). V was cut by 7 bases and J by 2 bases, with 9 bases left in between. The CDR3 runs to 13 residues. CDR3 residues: CASTGSPYNEQFF. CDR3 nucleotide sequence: TGTGCCAGTACCGGGTCTCCCTACAATGAGCAGTTCTTC.

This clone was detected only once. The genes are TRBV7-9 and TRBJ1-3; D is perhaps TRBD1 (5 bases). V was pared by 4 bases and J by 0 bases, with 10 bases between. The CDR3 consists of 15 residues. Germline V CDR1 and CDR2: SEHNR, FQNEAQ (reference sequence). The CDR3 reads CASSWGPSSGNTIYF. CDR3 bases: TGTGCCAGCAGCTGGGGCCCAAGCTCTGGAAACACCATATATTTT.

The CDR3 here is CASSVGAGFLGYTF. The CDR3 bases are TGTGCCAGCAGCGTAGGGGCAGGATTTCTCGGCTACACCTTC. The chain uses TRBV9 and TRBJ1-2; D gene uncertain. CDR3 size: 14 residues. In germline, CDR1 is SGDLS, CDR2 YYNGEE. With 0 bases removed from V and 8 bases from J, the gap between germline ends came to 14 bases.

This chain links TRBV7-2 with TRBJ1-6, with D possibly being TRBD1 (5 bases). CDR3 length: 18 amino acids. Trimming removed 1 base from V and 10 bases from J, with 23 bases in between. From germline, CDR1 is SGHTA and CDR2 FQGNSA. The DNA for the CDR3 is TGTGCCAGCAGCTTAGTTTCGGTTGGGGCAGGGAGTCGATCACCCCTCCACTTT. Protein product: CASSLVSVGAGSRSPLHF.

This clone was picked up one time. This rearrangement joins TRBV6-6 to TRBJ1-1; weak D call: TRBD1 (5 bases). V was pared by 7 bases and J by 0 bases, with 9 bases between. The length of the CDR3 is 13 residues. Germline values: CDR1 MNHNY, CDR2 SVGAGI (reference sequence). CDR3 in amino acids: CASKDSLNTEAFF. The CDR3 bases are TGTGCCAGCAAAGACAGCCTGAACACTGAAGCTTTCTTT.

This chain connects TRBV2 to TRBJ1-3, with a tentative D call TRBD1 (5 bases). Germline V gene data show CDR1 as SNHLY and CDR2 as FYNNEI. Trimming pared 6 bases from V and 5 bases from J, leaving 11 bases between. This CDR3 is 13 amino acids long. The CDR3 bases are TGTGCCAGCAGCCCAGGGAGTCGAAACACCATATATTTT. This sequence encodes CASSPGSRNTIYF. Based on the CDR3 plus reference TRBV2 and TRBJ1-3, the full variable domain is EPEVTQTPSHQVTQMGQEVILRCVPISNHLYFYWYRQILGQKVEFLVSFYNNEISEKSEIFDDQFSVERPDGSNFTLKIRSTKLEDSAMYFCASSPGSRNTIYFGEGSWLTVV.

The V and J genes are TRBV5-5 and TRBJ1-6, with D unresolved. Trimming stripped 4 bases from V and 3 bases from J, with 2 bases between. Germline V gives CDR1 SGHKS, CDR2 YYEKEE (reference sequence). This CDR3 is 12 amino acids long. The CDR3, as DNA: TGTGCCAGCAGCAACTATAATTCACCCCTCCACTTT. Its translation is CASSNYNSPLHF.

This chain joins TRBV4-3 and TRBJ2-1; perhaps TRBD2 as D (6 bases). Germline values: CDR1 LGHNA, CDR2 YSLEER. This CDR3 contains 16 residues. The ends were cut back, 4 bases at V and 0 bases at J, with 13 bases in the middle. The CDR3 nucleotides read TGCGCCAGCAGCCCCACCATCGGGGGCTCCTACAATGAGCAGTTCTTC. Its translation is CASSPTIGGSYNEQFF.

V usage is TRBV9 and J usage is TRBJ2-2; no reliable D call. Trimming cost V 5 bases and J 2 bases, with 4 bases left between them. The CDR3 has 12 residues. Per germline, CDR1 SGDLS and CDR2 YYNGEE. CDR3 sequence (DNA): TGTGCCAGCAGTTCTAACACCGGGGAGCTGTTTTTT. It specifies CASSSNTGELFF.